These 21 T cell receptor beta chains came from one sample sequenced in a study of CD4 T cells in relation to SARS-CoV-2 and coronaviruses. The assay was immunoSEQ multiplex PCR, and TCRdb's table has in-frame clones only and misses some. The sample shows 20,000 or so clones, under 85% of them seen only once. The antigens of these receptors remain unknown. Before the COVID-19 pandemic, during about 2011-2019, CD4+ T cells were taken from unexposed donors. Isolation of CD4+ T cells took place after approximately 10 days in culture. The sequencing input was CD4+ T cells from PBMCs, cultured in vitro. These receptor sequences come from a human donor in good health.

The V gene is TRBV18, the J gene TRBJ2-1; 8 positions match TRBD2. This CDR3 region has 16 residues. From germline, CDR1 is KGHSH and CDR2 LQKENI. The junction had 5 bases not matched to a gene; V was cut back by 3 bases and J by 1 base. CDR3 protein: CASSPRLAGSYNEQFF. The CDR3 DNA reads as TGTGCCAGCTCACCCCGGCTAGCGGGTTCCTACAATGAGCAGTTCTTC.

V gene TRBV24-1 combines with J gene TRBJ1-1; D not certain. V lost 4 bases to trimming and J lost 0 bases, with 5 bases between them. The CDR3 covers 13 residues. Germline CDR1 KGHDR, CDR2 SFDVKD. The CDR3 sequence: CATSDALNTEAFF. The CDR3 DNA reads TGTGCCACCAGTGACGCGTTGAACACTGAAGCTTTCTTT.

The rearrangement links TRBV25-1 to TRBJ1-2; 7 bases align to TRBD1. The CDR3 is 14 residues long. Germline CDR1 is MGHDK and CDR2 is SYGVNS. V lost 6 bases, J lost 4 bases, and 8 bases stayed unmatched. CDR3: CASSREGAAYGYTF. CDR3 nucleotides: TGTGCCAGCAGCCGGGAGGGGGCGGCCTATGGCTACACCTTC.

The V call is TRBV4-2, the J call TRBJ2-7, with 9 bases identical to TRBD2. V dropped 1 base and J dropped 4; count of bases not matched to a gene: 5. CDR3 length equals 15 residues. Germline V gene lookup returns CDR1 LGHNA and CDR2 YNFKEQ. CDR3 DNA sequence: TGTGCCAGCAGCCAAGTTTTGACTAGCGGTTACGAGCAGTACTTC. Residues: CASSQVLTSGYEQYF.

This clone was observed once. The chain couples TRBV19 to TRBJ2-1; D is ambiguous. Trimming removed 5 bases from V and 0 bases from J, with 8 bases in between. The germline V gene has CDR1 LNHDA and CDR2 SQIVND (reference sequence). The CDR3 loop spans 14 amino acids. The CDR3 is CASSDKFSYNEQFF. The CDR3 DNA reads as TGTGCCAGTAGTGATAAGTTCTCCTACAATGAGCAGTTCTTC. The full variable domain, completed using reference TRBV19 and TRBJ2-1, is DGGITQSPKYLFRKEGQNVTLSCEQNLNHDAMYWYRQDPGQGLRLIYYSQIVNDFQKGDIAEGYSVSREKKESFPLTVTSAQKNPTAFYLCASSDKFSYNEQFFGPGTRLTVL.

The gene calls are TRBV20-1 and TRBJ2-7; D gene unclear. Deletions cut 3 bases from V and 6 bases from J, with 6 bases between. The CDR3 is made up of 10 amino acids. CDR1 DFQATT and CDR2 SNEGSKA come from the germline V gene (reference sequence). CDR3 protein: CSASGREQYF. In nucleotides, the CDR3 is TGCAGTGCTAGTGGGCGCGAGCAGTACTTC.

The V call is TRBV19, the J call TRBJ1-1; no firm D call. Trimming shortened V by 3 bases and J by 0 bases, and 5 bases separated the two germline ends. Germline values: CDR1 LNHDA, CDR2 SQIVND (reference sequence). The CDR3 totals 13 residues. CDR3 amino acids: CASSIWMNTEAFF. Here the CDR3 DNA reads TGTGCCAGTAGTATTTGGATGAACACTGAAGCTTTCTTT.

This chain connects TRBV7-3 to TRBJ2-1; D possibly corresponds to TRBD2 (6 bases). This CDR3 has 15 residues. Trimming cost V 1 base and J 2 bases, with 9 bases left between them. The germline V gene has CDR1 SGHTA and CDR2 FQGTGA. DNA for the CDR3: TGTGCCAGCAGCTTAATGAGGACTACCTACAATGAGCAGTTCTTC. This codes for CASSLMRTTYNEQFF.

The genes are TRBV5-4 and TRBJ2-4; possibly TRBD1 or TRBD2 for D (6 bases each). This CDR3 has 15 amino acids. V lost 4 bases and J lost 9, with 20 bases in between. Germline V gene sequence: CDR1 SGHNT, CDR2 YYREEE (reference sequence). The CDR3 bases are TGTGCCAGCAGCACAAAAGCGGAGGGGGACGGCATTCAGTACTTC. Translation: CASSTKAEGDGIQYF.

The chain employs TRBV20-1 and TRBJ2-6; D is ambiguous. Germline V gene data show CDR1 as DFQATT and CDR2 as SNEGSKA (reference sequence). The CDR3 totals 13 residues. Trimming cost V 3 bases and J 0 bases, with 3 bases left between them. This CDR3 reads CSASLSGANVLTF. The CDR3 nucleotides read TGCAGTGCTAGTCTCTCTGGGGCCAACGTCCTGACTTTC.

V gene TRBV2 combines with J gene TRBJ2-6; no clear D. This CDR3 is 14 amino acids long. V lost 7 bases and J lost 2, with 9 bases in between. Germline V gene sequence: CDR1 SNHLY, CDR2 FYNNEI. CDR3 nucleotide sequence: TGTGCCAGCAAGTCTGGGGCTGGGGCCAACGTCCTGACTTTC. It yields the protein CASKSGAGANVLTF.

This chain connects TRBV10-3 to TRBJ2-3, with 7 bases matching TRBD1. The CDR3 is 15 amino acids. Trimming cost V 7 bases and J 0 bases; bases outside gene matches: 7. Per germline, CDR1 ENHRY and CDR2 SYGVKD. The CDR3 DNA reads as TGTGCCATCAATACCGGGACAGAGAGCACAGATACGCAGTATTTT. It is translated as CAINTGTESTDTQYF.

V and J are TRBV5-1 and TRBJ2-7; D unresolved. V was shortened by 4 bases and J by 2 bases, with 13 bases between the two germline ends. Germline CDR1 is SGHRS and CDR2 is YFSETQ. The CDR3 contains 14 residues. The CDR3 loop reads CASSLMINTYEQYF. For the CDR3, the DNA is TGCGCCAGCAGCCTCATGATTAATACCTACGAGCAGTACTTC.

The chain recombines TRBV24-1 with TRBJ2-1; D may be TRBD2 (5 bases). Germline V lookup: CDR1 KGHDR, CDR2 SFDVKD. The CDR3 extends over 17 amino acids. The ends were cut back, 2 bases at V and 8 bases at J, with 21 bases in the middle. CDR3 sequence reads: CATSDSGLPSLFHEQFF. Here the CDR3 DNA reads TGTGCCACCAGTGATTCCGGACTGCCCTCGCTCTTCCATGAGCAGTTCTTC.

This chain connects TRBV19 to TRBJ2-1; the match to TRBD2 covers 7 bases. Germline V lookup: CDR1 LNHDA, CDR2 SQIVND (reference sequence). The CDR3 sequence is 13 residues long. V dropped 11 bases and J dropped 7; count of bases not matched to a gene: 11. CDR3 in amino acids: CAVQVGAGNEQFF. The CDR3 nucleotides are TGTGCCGTCCAGGTGGGAGCGGGGAATGAGCAGTTCTTC.

The chain links TRBV5-1 to TRBJ2-7; 13 nucleotides agree with TRBD2. V dropped 2 bases and J dropped 5; count of bases not matched to a gene: 4. This CDR3 has 15 residues. Germline CDR1 is SGHRS and CDR2 is YFSETQ. The CDR3 nucleotides are TGCGCCAGCAGCTTAAAAGGGACTAGCGGGAACGAGCAGTACTTC. This gives the protein CASSLKGTSGNEQYF.

The gene calls are TRBV7-8 and TRBJ2-1; the D gene is possibly TRBD1 (6 bases). Germline V gives CDR1 SGHVS, CDR2 FQNEAQ. Trimming took off 5 bases at V and 6 bases at J, with 14 bases between the two ends. This CDR3 has 14 residues. The CDR3 loop reads CASSVGGLSNEQFF. The CDR3 nucleotides read TGTGCCAGCAGCGTAGGGGGTCTTTCCAATGAGCAGTTCTTC.

The rearrangement uses TRBV2 and TRBJ2-3; no clear D gene. The CDR3 length is 15 residues. Germline values: CDR1 SNHLY, CDR2 FYNNEI. The V and J ends lost 4 bases and 7 bases respectively, with 18 bases between them. The CDR3 coding sequence is TGTGCCAGCAGTGTTGACACGACGAAGCGATATACGCAGTATTTT. Translating it yields CASSVDTTKRYTQYF.

This chain joins TRBV19 and TRBJ1-2; 7 bases fit TRBD1. The CDR3 is made up of 13 amino acids. Germline trimming cut 4 bases from V and 7 bases from J; bases unmatched to any gene: 6. In germline, CDR1 is LNHDA, CDR2 SQIVND (reference sequence). The CDR3 here is CASSKGAPGGYTF. The CDR3 DNA is TGTGCCAGTAGTAAGGGGGCGCCTGGTGGCTACACCTTC.

By share of the sample, this clone is medium-sized. This chain links TRBV5-1 with TRBJ2-1; D unresolved. Germline values: CDR1 SGHRS, CDR2 YFSETQ. The CDR3 is 14 residues long. The V and J ends lost 5 bases and 0 bases respectively, with 9 bases between them. This CDR3 reads CASRERSSYNEQFF. The CDR3 region has the DNA TGCGCCAGCAGGGAGAGAAGCTCCTACAATGAGCAGTTCTTC.

This chain uses TRBV7-8 with TRBJ1-2; D remains ambiguous. This CDR3 has 15 amino acids. Per the germline V gene, CDR1 is SGHVS and CDR2 is FQNEAQ. V lost 2 bases, J lost 4 bases, and 14 bases lay in between. The DNA for the CDR3 is TGTGCCAGCAGCTTACGGGCCACGTCGGGCTATGGCTACACCTTC. This translates into CASSLRATSGYGYTF.